This entry describes one T cell receptor (beta chain). Produced via immunoSEQ multiplex PCR; TCRdb's table is partial and in-frame only. The sample contains 120,000 or so clones, approximately 90% of which appear only once. The sample belongs to a study of T cell responses to AZD1222 COVID-19 vaccine. This CDR3 contains 15 residues. The junction had 6 bases not matched to a gene; V was cut back by 7 bases and J by 3 bases. CDR1 and CDR2 from the germline V gene are MNHEY and SVGAGI. The specimen was peripheral blood, collected on day 0 of MenACWY control vaccination. This TCR came from an adult in good health. The rearrangement links TRBV6-5 to TRBJ2-3, with 11 nucleotides matching TRBD1. Here the CDR3 DNA reads TGTGCCAGCAAGACGGGGACAGGGGGGACAGATACGCAGTATTTT. This translates into CASKTGTGGTDTQYF.